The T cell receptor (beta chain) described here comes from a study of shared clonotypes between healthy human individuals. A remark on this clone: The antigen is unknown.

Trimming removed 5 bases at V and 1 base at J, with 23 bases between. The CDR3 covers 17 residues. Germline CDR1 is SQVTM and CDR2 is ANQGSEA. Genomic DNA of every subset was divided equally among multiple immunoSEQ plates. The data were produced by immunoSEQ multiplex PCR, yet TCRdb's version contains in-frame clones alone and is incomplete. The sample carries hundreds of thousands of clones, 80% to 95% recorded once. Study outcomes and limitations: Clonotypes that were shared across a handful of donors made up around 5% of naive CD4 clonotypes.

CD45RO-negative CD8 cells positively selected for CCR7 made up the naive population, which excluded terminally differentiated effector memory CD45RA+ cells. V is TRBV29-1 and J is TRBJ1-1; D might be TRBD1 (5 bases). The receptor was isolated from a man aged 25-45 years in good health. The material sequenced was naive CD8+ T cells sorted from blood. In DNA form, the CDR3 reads TGCAGCGTTCATTCAATATCAACAGGTTATAGGAACACTGAAGCTTTCTTT. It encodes CSVHSISTGYRNTEAFF.